These T cell receptor beta chains were read from a single sample in a study of blood T cell repertoires in COVID-19. TCRdb's copy holds only in-frame clones and misses some; the assay was immunoSEQ multiplex PCR. This sample yields about 480,000 clones, of which about 89% are seen a single time; 4% to 5.5% belongs to the top ten. The sequenced material came from peripheral blood. The receptors derive from a woman between 25 and 40 years old with acute or convalescent COVID-19. Each CDR3 is given with its conserved first and last residue. The D gene is left open where the match is weak. Rows may omit the clone size; those that give it use once, few, many or a size class.

few | 16 | TRBJ2-2 | . | TRBV28 | CASSFGSWVPGGELFF | TGTGCCAGCAGTTTTGGGAGCTGGGTCCCTGGCGGGGAGCTGTTTTTT
. | 11 | TRBJ2-1 | . | TRBV20-1 | CSASWLGEQFF | TGCAGTGCTAGTTGGCTAGGTGAGCAGTTCTTC
. | 13 | TRBJ2-5 | . | TRBV5-1 | CASSLVGKVTQYF | TGCGCCAGCAGCTTAGTCGGGAAAGTGACCCAGTACTTC
. | 12 | TRBJ2-2 | . | TRBV2 | CASGGNTGELFF | TGTGCCAGCGGAGGGAACACCGGGGAGCTGTTTTTT
. | 13 | TRBJ1-1 | . | TRBV30 | CAWKGRENTEAFF | TGTGCCTGGAAGGGCAGGGAGAACACTGAAGCTTTCTTT
. | 12 | TRBJ2-3 | TRBD2 | TRBV28 | CASAWTSNTQYF | TGTGCCAGCGCTTGGACTAGCAATACGCAGTATTTT
once | 15 | TRBJ2-7 | TRBD2 | TRBV4-1 | CASSWNSGGAYEQYF | TGCGCCAGCAGCTGGAATAGCGGGGGGGCTTACGAGCAGTACTTC
once | 16 | TRBJ1-1 | . | TRBV11-2 | CASSLVGRGTNTEAFF | TGTGCCAGCAGCTTAGTAGGCAGGGGTACGAACACTGAAGCTTTCTTT
. | 16 | TRBJ2-5 | TRBD2 | TRBV4-2 | CASSQGLAGGQETQYF | TGTGCCAGCAGCCAGGGACTAGCGGGCGGCCAAGAGACCCAGTACTTC
. | 15 | TRBJ2-7 | TRBD1 | TRBV5-6 | CASSPGQGLSYEQYF | TGTGCCAGCAGTCCCGGACAGGGTCTTTCCTACGAGCAGTACTTC
. | 14 | TRBJ1-6 | . | TRBV28 | CASSPGTYNSPLHF | TGTGCCAGCAGTCCAGGGACCTATAATTCACCCCTCCACTTT
. | 15 | TRBJ2-1 | TRBD1 | TRBV25-1 | CARGGQALSYNEQFF | TGTGCCAGAGGGGGACAGGCTCTATCTTACAATGAGCAGTTCTTC
. | 16 | TRBJ2-2 | TRBD2 | TRBV9 | CASSVGLAVTPGELFF | TGTGCCAGCAGCGTAGGACTAGCGGTCACACCCGGGGAGCTGTTTTTT
. | 12 | TRBJ2-3 | . | TRBV12-3/TRBV12-4 | CASSFQGDTQYF | TGTGCCAGCAGTTTCCAGGGAGATACGCAGTATTTT
once | 16 | TRBJ2-3 | . | TRBV15 | CATSTLSSTSTDTQYF | TGTGCCACCAGCACCTTGTCCTCCACTAGCACAGATACGCAGTATTTT
. | 14 | TRBJ2-5 | TRBD1 | TRBV5-1 | CASTRTGRQETQYF | TGCGCCAGTACTAGGACAGGGCGACAAGAGACCCAGTACTTC
. | 15 | TRBJ2-5 | . | TRBV10-2 | CASSVTGRVQETQYF | TGCGCCAGCAGTGTAACCGGGCGGGTACAGGAGACCCAGTACTTC
. | 14 | TRBJ1-6 | . | TRBV7-2 | CASSLGQQNSPLHF | TGTGCCAGCAGCTTAGGACAGCAAAATTCACCCCTCCACTTT
. | 17 | TRBJ2-3 | . | TRBV7-3 | CASSLRAGQDNTDTQYF | TGTGCCAGCAGCTTACGAGCGGGACAGGACAACACAGATACGCAGTATTTT
. | 18 | TRBJ1-6 | . | TRBV4-1 | CASSQPRTASSYNSPLHF | TGCGCCAGCAGCCAACCCAGGACAGCTAGCTCCTATAATTCACCCCTCCACTTT
. | 16 | TRBJ2-6 | . | TRBV2 | CASTTQGFSGANVLTF | TGTGCCAGTACTACCCAGGGGTTTTCTGGGGCCAACGTCCTGACTTTC
. | 13 | TRBJ1-1 | . | TRBV28 | CASIRVRNTEAFF | TGTGCCAGCATAAGAGTGCGGAACACTGAAGCTTTCTTT
. | 15 | TRBJ1-5 | . | TRBV6-5 | CASGLSRYSNQPQHF | TGTGCCAGCGGTTTATCCCGCTATAGCAATCAGCCCCAGCATTTT
. | 13 | TRBJ1-2 | . | TRBV3-1/TRBV3-2 | CASSPRNGLGYTF | TGTGCCAGCAGCCCCCGTAACGGACTTGGCTACACCTTC
. | 13 | TRBJ2-7 | TRBD2 | TRBV11-3 | CASSPGGGNEQYF | TGTGCCAGCAGCCCCGGGGGGGGTAACGAGCAGTACTTC
. | 12 | TRBJ2-7 | . | TRBV2 | CASSVSRYEQYF | TGTGCCAGCAGTGTTAGTCGGTACGAGCAGTACTTC
once | 14 | TRBJ2-7 | . | TRBV15 | CATSTNGGPYEQYF | TGTGCCACCAGCACTAACGGGGGACCCTACGAGCAGTACTTC
. | 12 | TRBJ1-1 | . | TRBV6-2/TRBV6-3 | CASSYERTEAFF | TGTGCCAGCAGTTACGAGCGTACTGAAGCTTTCTTT
. | 13 | TRBJ2-3 | . | TRBV30 | CAWSRGWTDTQYF | TGTGCCTGGAGTCGGGGGTGGACAGATACGCAGTATTTT
once | 13 | TRBJ2-1 | . | TRBV12-3/TRBV12-4 | CASTKDFRHEQFF | TGTGCCAGCACTAAGGACTTCCGGCATGAGCAGTTCTTC
once | 15 | TRBJ1-2 | . | TRBV28 | CASSFAARADYGYTF | TGTGCCAGCAGTTTCGCCGCGAGGGCGGACTATGGCTACACCTTC
few | 13 | TRBJ2-2 | . | TRBV9 | CASSVADTGELFF | TGTGCCAGCAGCGTAGCTGACACCGGGGAGCTGTTTTTT
. | 14 | TRBJ1-1 | . | TRBV6-6 | CASSYPGYNTEAFF | TGTGCCAGCAGTTACCCCGGTTACAACACTGAAGCTTTCTTT
. | 14 | TRBJ2-3 | TRBD2 | TRBV9 | CASSPGGSTDTQYF | TGTGCCAGCAGCCCGGGGGGTAGCACAGATACGCAGTATTTT
once | 16 | TRBJ1-3 | TRBD1 | TRBV10-3 | CAISGSTGAAGNTIYF | TGTGCCATCAGTGGATCAACAGGGGCTGCGGGAAACACCATATATTTT
few | 14 | TRBJ2-5 | TRBD2 | TRBV5-6 | CASSSVAGQETQYF | TGTGCCAGCAGCTCGGTAGCGGGGCAAGAGACCCAGTACTTC
. | 15 | TRBJ1-3 | TRBD1 | TRBV11-2 | CASSAGDSSGNTIYF | TGTGCCAGCAGCGCAGGGGACAGCTCTGGAAACACCATATATTTT
. | 13 | TRBJ1-2 | . | TRBV7-9 | CASSLDPGSGYTF | TGTGCCAGCAGCTTAGATCCGGGGAGTGGCTACACCTTC
once | 15 | TRBJ2-5 | . | TRBV4-1 | CASSREGGGDGTQYF | TGCGCCAGCAGCCGCGAAGGTGGGGGCGACGGGACCCAGTACTTC
. | 16 | TRBJ2-7 | . | TRBV4-1 | CASSQVSGPSTYEQYF | TGCGCCAGCAGCCAAGTTTCGGGTCCCAGCACCTACGAGCAGTACTTC
. | 15 | TRBJ1-5 | . | TRBV6-5 | CASRMSQGLGQPQHF | TGTGCCAGCAGGATGAGCCAGGGGTTAGGTCAGCCCCAGCATTTT
. | 16 | TRBJ2-3 | TRBD1 | TRBV6-5 | CASSYTGQGAVDTQYF | TGTGCCAGCAGTTACACAGGACAGGGGGCGGTAGATACGCAGTATTTT
. | 13 | TRBJ1-2 | . | TRBV12-3/TRBV12-4 | CATTRDFNYGYTF | TGTGCCACCACCCGGGATTTTAACTATGGCTACACCTTC
. | 15 | TRBJ2-1 | . | TRBV19 | CASSIVLSSYNEQFF | TGTGCCAGTAGTATAGTCCTGAGCTCCTACAATGAGCAGTTCTTC
. | 14 | TRBJ1-1 | . | TRBV15 | CATSARGTNTEAFF | TGTGCCACCAGTGCCCGAGGCACGAACACTGAAGCTTTCTTT
. | 15 | TRBJ2-3 | TRBD2 | TRBV7-6 | CASSYHGGYRDTQYF | TGTGCCAGCAGCTATCACGGGGGGTATAGAGATACGCAGTATTTT
. | 15 | TRBJ1-5 | TRBD1 | TRBV27 | CASGDRGRGNQPQHF | TGTGCCAGCGGGGACAGAGGGCGAGGCAATCAGCCCCAGCATTTT
. | 14 | TRBJ2-7 | TRBD1 | TRBV5-1 | CASSSDRGFDEQYF | TGCGCCAGCAGCTCGGACAGGGGATTCGACGAGCAGTACTTC
. | 14 | TRBJ1-3 | . | TRBV28 | CASSGGGNGNTIYF | TGTGCCAGCAGTGGGGGGGGCAATGGAAACACCATATATTTT
. | 13 | TRBJ1-1 | . | TRBV2 | CASRTQLNTEAFF | TGTGCCAGCAGAACCCAGTTGAACACTGAAGCTTTCTTT
few | 15 | TRBJ1-6 | . | TRBV11-2 | CASSSTQTRNSPLHF | TGTGCCAGCAGCTCGACACAAACGCGAAATTCACCCCTCCACTTT
. | 13 | TRBJ2-5 | TRBD2 | TRBV6-5 | CASRLSGGETQYF | TGTGCCAGCAGACTTAGCGGGGGGGAGACCCAGTACTTC